This entry is about one TCR beta chain. The antigen it binds to is not known. Base quality data are lacking; no much larger clone is found one base away. The donors belonged to the validation cohort of over a hundred subjects, which was separate from the 666-subject first cohort. Trimming leaves V shorter by 10 bases and J shorter by 1 base, with the junction holding 8 bases beyond the gene matches. The CDR3 has 14 amino acids, counting the end cysteine and phenylalanine. Of the read, only the CDR3 DNA is kept; its 42 bases are in frame from base 1. The germline V gene sets CDR1 to SNHLY and CDR2 to FYNNEI. Receptor amplification or capture employed the immunoSEQ multiplex PCR assay. The paper's processing steps were these. To diagnose cytomegalovirus status from the catalog of TCR beta chain sequences, a statistical classification framework was built. TCRdb holds this immuneACCESS table with in-frame rearrangements only. Some clones are missing; in checked studies, unresolved V genes explain under half, and the rest has no known cause. V and J calls and clone size come straight from that table; D and trimming were deduced from the DNA. The sample table lists 150,000 to 160,000 clones, more than 70% of them with a count of one. The ten largest clonotypes hold 2% to 2.5% of the sample.

The sample originates from a study of cytomegalovirus exposure and HLA in healthy donors (dated by TCRdb to the late 2010s). Study-wide context: The 550 to 750 repertoires of the first cohort and the roughly 110 validation repertoires were produced on the same platform, according to a later analysis. The study aimed to test whether signatures of past pathogen exposure could be identified by cataloging public T cell receptors. A separate validation cohort of 100 to 150 different subjects was used in addition to the roughly 700-subject first cohort. High-throughput TCR immunosequencing, statistical association of individual TCRs with disease status, and machine learning were combined to predict cytomegalovirus infection status.

The paper as a whole reports these results and caveats: Cytomegalovirus status was reported to be diagnosed by the classifier with high specificity and sensitivity in both the original and validation cohorts. The authors suggested that the approach could potentially be extended to other disease states and immunological phenotypes. All 120 or so repertoires were used to score co-occurrence in the validation cohort in a later analysis, because that analysis had no HLA typing for the cohort. In vitro tests confirmed that a few of the cytomegalovirus-associated TCR beta chains recognize cytomegalovirus antigens. In the study, some 160 TCR beta chains were listed as associated with cytomegalovirus. While some public TCRs were present in many individuals, most TCR sequences turned up only very rarely across donors. Of the cluster scores, roughly 93% were above 0 in a later analysis, which found that TCRs clustered in the first cohort also tended to co-occur in the roughly 130 validation repertoires.

This receptor was identified in a human donor in good health. This receptor chain uses TRBV2 and TRBJ1-1; the junction holds 8 bases that match TRBD1. The sequenced material came from PBMCs. The DNA is as follows: TGTGCCACAACAGAGACAGGGGCGAACACTGAAGCTTTCTTT. The translation is CATTETGANTEAFF. The full variable domain, with segments outside the CDR3 supplied by the reference TRBV2 and TRBJ1-1 proteins, appears as EPEVTQTPSHQVTQMGQEVILRCVPISNHLYFYWYRQILGQKVEFLVSFYNNEISEKSEIFDDQFSVERPDGSNFTLKIRSTKLEDSAMYFCATTETGANTEAFFGQGTRLTVV.